Following are 20 T cell receptor beta chains from one sample sequenced in a study of T cell responses to AZD1222 COVID-19 vaccine. Libraries were prepared by immunoSEQ multiplex PCR; TCRdb keeps only in-frame clonotypes and omits some of them. This table has about 120,000 clones, approximately 85% appearing once. This sample comprised peripheral blood, obtained on day 0 of AZD1222 vaccination. The receptors originated from an adult in good health.

This chain connects TRBV19 to TRBJ2-7; 11 positions agree with TRBD1. The CDR3 sequence is 15 residues long. CDR1 LNHDA and CDR2 SQIVND come from the germline V gene (reference sequence). V shed 3 bases, J shed 4 bases, and the junction held 5 bases outside the gene matches. CDR3 coding DNA: TGTGCCAGTAGTATTCGGGACAGGGGGTTTTACGAGCAGTACTTC. Protein product: CASSIRDRGFYEQYF.

This clone has only one observation. The gene calls are TRBV29-1 and TRBJ2-2; D not certain. Per germline, CDR1 SQVTM and CDR2 ANQGSEA. The length of the CDR3 is 13 residues. V was trimmed by 2 bases and J by 4 bases, leaving 8 bases between them. CDR3 residues: CSVERLSTGELFF. In DNA form, the CDR3 reads TGCAGCGTTGAACGGTTGAGCACCGGGGAGCTGTTTTTT.

This clone has a handful of counts. This chain uses TRBV7-2 with TRBJ2-7; unclear D gene. Trimming cost V 6 bases and J 1 base, with 10 bases left between them. The CDR3 sequence is 13 residues long. CDR1 SGHTA and CDR2 FQGNSA come from the germline V gene. CDR3 in DNA: TGTGCCAGCAGGGTTCCGGCATCCTACGAGCAGTACTTC. Translated: CASRVPASYEQYF.

The chain employs TRBV4-3 and TRBJ2-7; TRBD1 matches at 7 bases. V lost 4 bases to trimming and J lost 4 bases; unmatched junction nucleotides: 7. Germline CDR1 reads LGHNA; CDR2 reads YSLEER. This CDR3 spans 14 amino acids. For the CDR3, the DNA is TGCGCCAGCAGCCCTCGACAGGGTGCGTACGAGCAGTACTTC. Translating it yields CASSPRQGAYEQYF.

The genes are TRBV5-1 and TRBJ1-5; a weak D match, TRBD1 (5 bases). Germline CDR1 reads SGHRS; CDR2 reads YFSETQ. The CDR3 runs to 14 residues. The ends were cut back, 0 bases at V and 4 bases at J, with 8 bases in the middle. DNA for the CDR3: TGCGCCAGCAGCTTGGGTGGGGGTAATCAGCCCCAGCATTTT. This sequence encodes CASSLGGGNQPQHF.

This chain joins TRBV3-1 (or the pseudogene TRBV3-2) and TRBJ2-1; the D is unclear. Germline loops: CDR1 LGHDT, CDR2 YNNKEL (reference sequence). The V end was cut by 0 bases, the J end by 5 bases, with 11 bases between. The CDR3 is 15 residues long. The CDR3 DNA reads as TGTGCCAGCAGCCAAGAGGGCTCGGTCAACAATGAGCAGTTCTTC. Its translation is CASSQEGSVNNEQFF.

The chain has TRBV28 and TRBJ1-1, with D uncertain. Germline V CDR1 and CDR2: MDHEN, SYDVKM. V was cut by 5 bases and J by 2 bases, with 27 bases left in between. This CDR3 spans 19 amino acids. The CDR3 nucleotides read TGTGCCAGCAGTCCGAACTGGGATTCAGACCACTTCCCTAACACTGAAGCTTTCTTT. Amino acid sequence: CASSPNWDSDHFPNTEAFF.

V and J are TRBV12-5 and TRBJ2-7; D is uncertain. The CDR3 runs 13 residues. Germline-derived CDR1 and CDR2 are LGHNT and FRNRAP. Trimming removed 1 base at V and 2 bases at J, with 6 bases between. The CDR3 bases are TGTGCTAGTGGTTTGGGCCAGGCCTACGAGCAGTACTTC. Translated, it gives CASGLGQAYEQYF.

The chain links TRBV12-3 or TRBV12-4 to TRBJ1-3; tentatively, D is TRBD1 (5 bases). With 11 bases removed from V and 1 base from J, the gap between germline ends came to 12 bases. This CDR3 is 13 amino acids long. The CDR3 DNA follows: TGTGCCCGCGGGGGGGGGTCTGGAAACACCATATATTTT. Encoded protein: CARGGGSGNTIYF.

V is TRBV19 and J is TRBJ2-2; 7 nucleotides line up with TRBD2. The CDR3 loop spans 17 amino acids. The germline V gene has CDR1 LNHDA and CDR2 SQIVND (reference sequence). Trimming removed 2 bases from V and 5 bases from J; junction bases left unmatched: 11. The chain's CDR3 is CASSIWGLGGKTGELFF. In DNA, the CDR3 is TGTGCCAGTAGTATATGGGGACTGGGAGGGAAGACCGGGGAGCTGTTTTTT.

The chain is built from TRBV4-1 and TRBJ1-3; maybe TRBD1 (5 bases). Germline assignment: CDR1 MGHRA and CDR2 YSYEKL. This CDR3 contains 15 residues. Trimming removed 1 base at V and 4 bases at J, with 11 bases between. The CDR3 region has the DNA TGCGCCAGCAGCCAAGGGAGGGGTTGGGGAAACACCATATATTTT. Translated: CASSQGRGWGNTIYF.

The chain is built from TRBV10-3 and TRBJ2-2, with TRBD1 matching 10 bases. From germline, CDR1 is ENHRY and CDR2 SYGVKD. The CDR3 length is 15 residues. Trimming at V came to 10 bases and at J to 3 bases, leaving 8 bases not matched to a gene. The CDR3 spells CATPPGQGYTGELFF. Here the CDR3 DNA reads TGTGCCACCCCTCCGGGACAGGGGTACACCGGGGAGCTGTTTTTT.

This sequence joins TRBV6-1 and TRBJ1-5, with 8 positions matching TRBD1. V shed 4 bases, J shed 7 bases, and the junction held 12 bases outside the gene matches. This CDR3 contains 16 residues. Germline CDR1 is MNHNS and CDR2 is SASEGT. CDR3 in amino acids: CASSGGTDRGRQPQHF. The CDR3, as DNA: TGTGCCAGCAGTGGGGGTACAGACAGGGGAAGACAGCCCCAGCATTTT.

This chain links TRBV15 with TRBJ2-1; D remains unclear. This CDR3 contains 14 residues. V dropped 0 bases and J dropped 10 bases, with 13 bases sitting between them. Germline V gives CDR1 LNHNV, CDR2 YYDKDF (reference sequence). The CDR3 DNA is TGTGCCACCAGCAGAGATGCTGGCATTAGAGAGCAGTTCTTC. The encoded protein is CATSRDAGIREQFF.

The chain uses TRBV10-1 and TRBJ2-1, with a possible D match to TRBD2 (5 bases). The CDR3 is made up of 11 amino acids. Trimming took off 8 bases at V and 9 bases at J, with 11 bases between the two ends. CDR1 is WNHNN and CDR2 is SYGVQD in the germline V gene (reference sequence). For the CDR3, the DNA is TGCGCCAGCTCCCAACGGGGTGAGCAGTTCTTC. This encodes CASSQRGEQFF.

The genes are TRBV21-1 and TRBJ2-7; the table gives TRBD1 as D, unverified against the DNA. TRBV21-1 counts as a pseudogene. There are 14 residues in the CDR3. The CDR3 region is CARGDEPTGREQYF. The CDR3 nucleotides are TGTGCCAGGGGGGATGAGCCGACAGGGCGCGAGCAGTACTTC.

J is TRBJ2-3 and V is TRBV5-4; a weak D match, TRBD2 (6 bases). The CDR3 has 15 amino acids. Germline CDR1 and CDR2: SGHNT and YYREEE (reference sequence). The germline V and J ends were trimmed by 4 bases and 2 bases, with 14 bases remaining between them. The CDR3 DNA sequence: TGTGCCAGCAGCGGGGTCGGCGGGGTCACAGATACGCAGTATTTT. This encodes CASSGVGGVTDTQYF.

A few counts support this clone. The genes are TRBV28 and TRBJ2-7, with D unresolved. Trimming removed 1 base at V and 8 bases at J, with 6 bases between. Germline V gene lookup returns CDR1 MDHEN and CDR2 SYDVKM. This CDR3 is 11 amino acids long. CDR3: CASSLLGQQYF. DNA for the CDR3: TGTGCCAGCAGTTTATTGGGTCAGCAGTACTTC.

The chain employs TRBV24-1 and TRBJ2-3, with 11 bases lining up with TRBD2. Looked up from germline, CDR1 is KGHDR and CDR2 is SFDVKD. The CDR3 has 18 residues. With 2 bases clipped from V and 9 bases from J, the junction kept 15 bases outside the gene matches. CDR3 DNA: TGTGCCACCAGTGATTCCGGACCCGGGACTAGCGGTTATAAGACGCAGTATTTT. Encoded protein: CATSDSGPGTSGYKTQYF.

The V call is TRBV5-1, the J call TRBJ2-3; D is possibly TRBD1 (6 bases). The CDR3 totals 15 residues. The V end was cut by 4 bases, the J end by 4 bases, with 16 bases between. Germline CDR1 reads SGHRS; CDR2 reads YFSETQ. DNA of the CDR3: TGCGCCAGCAGCCCCCTAACAGGGAACCCAGATACGCAGTATTTT. Its protein product is CASSPLTGNPDTQYF.